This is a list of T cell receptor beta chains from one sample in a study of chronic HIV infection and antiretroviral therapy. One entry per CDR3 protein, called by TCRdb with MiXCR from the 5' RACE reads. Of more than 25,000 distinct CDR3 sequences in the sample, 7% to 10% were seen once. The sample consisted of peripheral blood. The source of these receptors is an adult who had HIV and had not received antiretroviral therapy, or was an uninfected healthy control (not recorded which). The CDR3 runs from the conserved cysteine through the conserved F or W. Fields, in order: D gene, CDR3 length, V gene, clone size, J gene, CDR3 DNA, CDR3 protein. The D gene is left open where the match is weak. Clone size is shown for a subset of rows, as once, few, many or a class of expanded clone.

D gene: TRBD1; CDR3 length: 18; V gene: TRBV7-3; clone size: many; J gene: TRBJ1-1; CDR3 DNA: TGTGCCAGCAGCTCCCGTTCCGGGACAGGGACCTCGAACACTGAAGCTTTCTTT; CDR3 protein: CASSSRSGTGTSNTEAFF
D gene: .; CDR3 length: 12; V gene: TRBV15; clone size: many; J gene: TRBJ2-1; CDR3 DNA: TGTGCCACCAGCAGAGCAAGAAGTGAGCAGTTCTTC; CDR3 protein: CATSRARSEQFF
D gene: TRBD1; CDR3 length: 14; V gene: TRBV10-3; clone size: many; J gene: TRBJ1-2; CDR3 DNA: TGTGCCATCAGTCCCGGGACAGCTAACTATGGCTACACCTTC; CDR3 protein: CAISPGTANYGYTF
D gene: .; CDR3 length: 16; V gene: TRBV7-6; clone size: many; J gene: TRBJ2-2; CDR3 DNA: TGTGCCAGCAGCCCAACAGGGACCCCGAACACCGGGGAGCTGTTTTTT; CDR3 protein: CASSPTGTPNTGELFF
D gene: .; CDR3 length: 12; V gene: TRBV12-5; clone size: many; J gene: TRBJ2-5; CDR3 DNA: TGTGCTAGTGGTTTGGTAGAGCAGACCCAGTACTTC; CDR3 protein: CASGLVEQTQYF
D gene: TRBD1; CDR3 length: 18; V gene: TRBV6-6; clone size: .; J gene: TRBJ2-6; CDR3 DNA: TGTGCCAGCAGCTCACTACCGGGACAGGGGTCTGGGGCCAACGTCCTGACTTTC; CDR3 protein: CASSSLPGQGSGANVLTF
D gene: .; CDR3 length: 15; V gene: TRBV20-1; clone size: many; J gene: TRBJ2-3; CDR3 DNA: TGCAGTGCTATTCGGACCGTAACTAGCACAGATACGCAGTATTTT; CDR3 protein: CSAIRTVTSTDTQYF
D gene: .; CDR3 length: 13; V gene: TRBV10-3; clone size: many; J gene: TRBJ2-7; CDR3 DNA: TGTGCCATCAGGGAGGACAGCTCCTACGAGCAGTACTTC; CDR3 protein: CAIREDSSYEQYF
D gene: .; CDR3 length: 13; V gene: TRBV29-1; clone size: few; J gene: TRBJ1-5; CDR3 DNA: TGCAGCGTCGCTCAGGGGACCGATCAGCCCCAGCATTTT; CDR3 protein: CSVAQGTDQPQHF
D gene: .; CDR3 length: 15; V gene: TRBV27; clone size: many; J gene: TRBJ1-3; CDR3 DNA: TGTGCCAGCAGTCGGACTTTTGCCTCTGGAAACACCATATATTTT; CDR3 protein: CASSRTFASGNTIYF
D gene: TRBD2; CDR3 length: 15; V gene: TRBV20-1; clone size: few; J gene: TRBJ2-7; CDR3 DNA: TGCAGTGCTAGAGGGACTAGCGGGGGGCTTTACGAGCAGTACTTC; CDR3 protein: CSARGTSGGLYEQYF
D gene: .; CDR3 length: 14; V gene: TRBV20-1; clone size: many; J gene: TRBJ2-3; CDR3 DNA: TGCAGTGCTAGTCGAACCGAGCGGGCAAATACGCAGTATTTT; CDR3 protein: CSASRTERANTQYF
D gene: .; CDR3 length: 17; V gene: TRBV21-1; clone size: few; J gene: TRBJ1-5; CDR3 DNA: TGTGCCAGCAGCAAAGCTGGTCAGGGGGCTCCCCATCAGCCCCAGCATTTT; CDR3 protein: CASSKAGQGAPHQPQHF
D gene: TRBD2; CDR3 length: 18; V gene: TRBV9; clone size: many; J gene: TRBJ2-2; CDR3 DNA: TGTGCCAGCAGCGTAGGACTAGCGGGAGGGCGCGTCACCGGGGAGCTGTTTTTT; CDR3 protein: CASSVGLAGGRVTGELFF
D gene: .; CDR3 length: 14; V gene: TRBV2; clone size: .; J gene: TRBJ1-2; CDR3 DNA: TGTGCCAGCCCTGAGGGAGGGGGGGACTATGGCTACACCTTC; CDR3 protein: CASPEGGGDYGYTF
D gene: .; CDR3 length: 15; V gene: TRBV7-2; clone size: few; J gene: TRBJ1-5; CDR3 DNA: TGTGCCAGCAGCTACGGATGGGAGCTCGGACAGCCCCAGCATTTT; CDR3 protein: CASSYGWELGQPQHF